This T cell receptor (beta chain) came from a study of vaccination and CD4 T cells after COVID-19. Turning to the study itself: Median time from COVID diagnosis to post-COVID sampling was over 95 days (35 to 161). Findings and limits, study-wide: The median proportion of reactive clones detected only post-vaccination in convalescent patients was over 65%.

The germline gives CDR1 SNHLY, CDR2 FYNNEI. V shed 3 bases and J 3 bases; nucleotides not matched to a gene: 6. CDR3 size: 15 residues. Regarding treatment: approximately 9-day PBMC culture with coronavirus spike peptide pools or control peptides (ViraFEST assay). The Oncomine TCR Beta short-read assay sequenced DNA from cultured CD4+ T cells. TCRdb re-analysed the PCR reads in MiXCR, keeping a single row per CDR3 protein. The profile shows about 16,000 distinct CDR3 sequences, 45% to 65% of them singletons. In this sample, this clonotype turned up once. Its specificity is not known. The TCR was taken from a human donor who had recovered from COVID-19. The specimen was CD4+ T cells from blood, cultured in vitro, collected before SARS-CoV-2 vaccination. V is TRBV2 and J is TRBJ2-7; TRBD2 aligns across 9 bases. This CDR3 reads CASSDALAGNYEQYF. CDR3 DNA sequence: TGTGCCAGCAGTGACGCGCTAGCGGGGAACTACGAGCAGTACTTC.